Listed below are T cell receptor beta chains from one sample, sequenced in a study of blood T cells in healthy people across ages. TCRdb reanalysed the 5' RACE reads using MiXCR and keeps one entry per CDR3 protein. The table includes roughly 1,800,000 distinct CDR3 sequences, approximately 50% detected once. The sequencing input was blood. These receptors came from a woman aged 40 to 50 in good health. The CDR3 runs from the conserved cysteine through the conserved F or W. The order of the fields is CDR3 DNA, CDR3 protein, clone size, CDR3 length, V gene, J gene, D gene. D genes are given only for firm matches. Size is stated for part of the rows, as once, few or many counts, or as a class when the clone is expanded.

TGTGCCAGCAGCTTAAAGGCAAGGGGCGGGGTAGATACGCAGTATTTT	CASSLKARGGVDTQYF	.	16	TRBV7-2	TRBJ2-3	.
TGTGCCAGCAGCAACGGCCCACCGGGACATTATAATTCACCCCTCCACTTT	CASSNGPPGHYNSPLHF	.	17	TRBV21-1	TRBJ1-6	.
TGTGCCAGCAGCCAAGGTCTGATTCAGTACTTC	CASSQGLIQYF	.	11	TRBV3-1	TRBJ2-4	.
TGTGCCAGCAGCTTAGCGGCGGGAGGGGTTCATGAGCAGTTCTTC	CASSLAAGGVHEQFF	few	15	TRBV7-9	TRBJ2-1	TRBD2
TGTGCCACCAGTGATGCGTTGGGTATATACAATGAGCAGTACTTC	CATSDALGIYNEQYF	.	15	TRBV24-1	TRBJ2-4	.
TGCGCCAGCAGACCGGGGATCGACAATGAGCAGTTCTTC	CASRPGIDNEQFF	.	13	TRBV5-1	TRBJ2-1	.
TGTGCCACCAGTGATCTTAGCGGGGACAGAGAGACCCAGTACTTC	CATSDLSGDRETQYF	.	15	TRBV24-1	TRBJ2-5	.
TGCGCCAGCAGCCAAGATCCGACTAGCGGGGGCTACAATGAGCAGTTCTTC	CASSQDPTSGGYNEQFF	few	17	TRBV4-1	TRBJ2-1	TRBD2
TGTGCCAGCAGCCCCCTGATACTACAGGGAGGAAACACCATATATTTT	CASSPLILQGGNTIYF	.	16	TRBV6-5	TRBJ1-3	.
TGTGCCAGCAGCCCCTCCCCGTCCCACGAGCAGTACTTC	CASSPSPSHEQYF	.	13	TRBV28	TRBJ2-7	.
TGTGCCAGCAGTTTTGTGGGGGTTATGAACACTGAAGCTTTCTTT	CASSFVGVMNTEAFF	.	15	TRBV12-3/TRBV12-4	TRBJ1-1	.
TGTGCCAGCAGCCCCGGGGGGGGGACAGAGACCCAGTACTTC	CASSPGGGTETQYF	.	14	TRBV7-2	TRBJ2-5	TRBD2
TGCAGTGCTAGATCGCCCAGTAGCGGGGGGAACAATGAGCAGTTCTTC	CSARSPSSGGNNEQFF	few	16	TRBV20-1	TRBJ2-1	TRBD2
TGTGCCATCAGTGAGCTAACAGGGGGTATGAACACTGAAGCTTTCTTT	CAISELTGGMNTEAFF	.	16	TRBV10-3	TRBJ1-1	TRBD1
TGTGCCAGCAGCCCCACAGGGGAGGCTGGGGCCAACGTCCTGACTTTC	CASSPTGEAGANVLTF	.	16	TRBV28	TRBJ2-6	.
TGTGCCAGCAGCCCATCCTCTAGCGGGCGTAAGACCTACGAGCAGTACTTC	CASSPSSSGRKTYEQYF	few	17	TRBV13	TRBJ2-7	TRBD2
TGTGCCAGCAGTTATTCGCCCGCTGAATCTCCGAATTCACCCCTCCACTTT	CASSYSPAESPNSPLHF	.	17	TRBV6-5	TRBJ1-6	.
TGTGCCAGCAGCCAAGAGGAGCGGGGGCCTCCCTACGAGCAGTACTTC	CASSQEERGPPYEQYF	.	16	TRBV4-2	TRBJ2-7	TRBD2
TGCAGTGCTAGAGACAGGGGGCACTACGAGCAGTACTTC	CSARDRGHYEQYF	.	13	TRBV20-1	TRBJ2-7	TRBD1
TGCGCCAGCAGCTCGGGACTAGCGGGGCTATACAATGAGCAGTTCTTC	CASSSGLAGLYNEQFF	once	16	TRBV5-1	TRBJ2-1	TRBD2
TGTGCCACCGACCCCCGAGGGGGTTCGGAGTACTTC	CATDPRGGSEYF	.	12	TRBV28	TRBJ2-5	.
TGTGCCAGCAGCTTGACTAGCGGGGGGGCTGGTGGGGAGACCCAGTACTTC	CASSLTSGGAGGETQYF	.	17	TRBV28	TRBJ2-5	TRBD2